This T cell receptor (beta chain) came from a study of early T cells in non-severe SARS-CoV-2 infection. Study-level background: Sequencing was performed on bulk RNA from unsorted whole blood, leaving chains unpaired.

CDR1 and CDR2 (germline): SEHNR, FQNEAQ (reference sequence). The CDR3 length is 16 residues. Trimming stripped 5 bases from V and 0 bases from J, with 11 bases between. TCRdb processed the 5' RACE reads anew with MiXCR; each CDR3 protein has one entry. Of about 35,000 distinct CDR3 sequences detected, approximately 6% appear once; the ten largest clones hold 4% to 4.5%. This clonotype was counted many times. The V gene is TRBV7-9, the J gene TRBJ2-6; no clear D. This receptor was identified in an adult who was a healthcare worker with PCR-confirmed SARS-CoV-2 infection or an uninfected control (not recorded which). The starting material was whole blood, obtained at baseline. For the CDR3, the DNA is TGTGCCAGCAGCACCGACGCCGTCTCTGGGGCCAACGTCCTGACTTTC. This translates into CASSTDAVSGANVLTF.